This T cell receptor (beta chain) was found in a study of blood T cell repertoires in COVID-19. About the study: Acute-phase and convalescent COVID-19 samples originated in the United States, Italy and Spain. The analysed material was cDNA or gDNA that came from T cells, B-cell-depleted T cells, or PBMCs.

Germline CDR1 and CDR2: SNHLY and FYNNEI. With V trimmed by 6 bases and J by 0 bases, 5 bases remained unmatched. This CDR3 has 15 residues. Authors' methods: By means of reference gene primer amplification, nucleated cell counts were estimated. Here immunoSEQ multiplex PCR was the method, and the copy in TCRdb shows in-frame clones only, minus some. Clone size and V and J calls were adopted from that table, with D and trimming inferred from the DNA. In the table there are around 130,000 clones, 84% of which are singletons. The rearrangement joins TRBV2 to TRBJ1-3; 7 nucleotides line up with TRBD1. This receptor was identified in a human donor in a cohort sampled during active COVID-19. Material: peripheral blood. The CDR3 nucleotides are TGTGCCAGCAGCCAAGGGGGCTCCTCTGGAAACACCATATATTTT. Translating gives CASSQGGSSGNTIYF.